A single T cell receptor beta chain is shown here with its context. V lost 1 base to trimming and J lost 4 bases; unmatched junction nucleotides: 15. The CDR3 extends over 19 amino acids. Germline CDR1 is SGHTA and CDR2 is FQGNSA. The sample is drawn from a study of blood T cell repertoires in COVID-19. Overall study context: Sites in the United States, Italy and Spain provided acute and convalescent COVID-19 samples. Nucleic acid was either cDNA or gDNA, and it came from T cells, B-cell-depleted T cells, or PBMCs.

Methods used by the authors: Estimates of nucleated cell counts were drawn from the amplification of reference gene primers. Sequencing used immunoSEQ multiplex PCR; TCRdb keeps in-frame clones, though not all of them. Clonal size and the V and J genes are those of that table, whereas D and trimming came from the DNA. This sample has approximately 130,000 clones, with around 83% found just once. The TCR originated in a human donor in a cohort sampled during active COVID-19. The chain couples TRBV7-2 to TRBJ2-3; TRBD2 matches 9 bases. The specimen sequenced was peripheral blood. The CDR3 loop reads CASSLGRRRSGGFADTQYF. The CDR3 DNA reads TGTGCCAGCAGCTTAGGTCGGAGGAGGAGCGGGGGGTTCGCAGATACGCAGTATTTT.